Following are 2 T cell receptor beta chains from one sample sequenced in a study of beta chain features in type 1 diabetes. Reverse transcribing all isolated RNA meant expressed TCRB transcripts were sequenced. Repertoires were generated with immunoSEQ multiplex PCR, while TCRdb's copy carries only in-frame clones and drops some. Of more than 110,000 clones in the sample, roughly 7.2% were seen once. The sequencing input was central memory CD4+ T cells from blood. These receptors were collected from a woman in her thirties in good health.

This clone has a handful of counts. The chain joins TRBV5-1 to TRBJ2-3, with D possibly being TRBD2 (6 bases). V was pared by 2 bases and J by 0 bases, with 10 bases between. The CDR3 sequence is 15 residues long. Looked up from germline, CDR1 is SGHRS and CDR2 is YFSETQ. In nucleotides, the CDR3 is TGCGCCAGCAGCTTAGGAGGGGCGAGCACAGATACGCAGTATTTT. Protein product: CASSLGGASTDTQYF. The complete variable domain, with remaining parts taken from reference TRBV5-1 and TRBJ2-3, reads KAGVTQTPRYLIKTRGQQVTLSCSPISGHRSVSWYQQTPGQGLQFLFEYFSETQRNKGNFPGRFSGRQFSNSRSEMNVSTLELGDSALYLCASSLGGASTDTQYFGPGTRLTVL.

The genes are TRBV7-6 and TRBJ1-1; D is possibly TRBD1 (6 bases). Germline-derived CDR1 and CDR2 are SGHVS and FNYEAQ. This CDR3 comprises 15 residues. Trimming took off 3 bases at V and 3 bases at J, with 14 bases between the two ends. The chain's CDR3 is CASSFSGGRDTEAFF. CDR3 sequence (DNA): TGTGCCAGCAGCTTCTCGGGGGGGCGCGACACTGAAGCTTTCTTT.